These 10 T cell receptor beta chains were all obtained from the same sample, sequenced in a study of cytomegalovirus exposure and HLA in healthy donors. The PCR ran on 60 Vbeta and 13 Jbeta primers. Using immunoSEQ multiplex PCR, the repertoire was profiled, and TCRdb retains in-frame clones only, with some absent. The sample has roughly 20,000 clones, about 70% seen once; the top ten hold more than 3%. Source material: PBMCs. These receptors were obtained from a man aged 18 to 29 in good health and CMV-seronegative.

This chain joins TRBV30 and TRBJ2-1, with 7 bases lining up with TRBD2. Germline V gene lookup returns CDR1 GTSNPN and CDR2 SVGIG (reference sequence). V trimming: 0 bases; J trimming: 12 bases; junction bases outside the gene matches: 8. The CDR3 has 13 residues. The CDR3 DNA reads TGTGCCTGGAGTGTCGCCTCCGGCGGGGGGCAGTTCTTC. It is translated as CAWSVASGGGQFF. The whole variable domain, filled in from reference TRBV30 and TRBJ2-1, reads SQTIHQWPATLVQPVGSPLSLECTVEGTSNPNLYWYRQAAGRGLQLLFYSVGIGQISSEVPQNLSASRPQDRQFILSSKKLLLSDSGFYLCAWSVASGGGQFFGPGTRLTVL.

CDR3 sequence: CASSALQGLGNTIYF. For the CDR3, the DNA is TGTGCCAGCAGCGCTCTACAGGGGTTAGGAAACACCATATATTTT. The chain carries TRBV9 and TRBJ1-3; 7 positions agree with TRBD1. Germline V lookup: CDR1 SGDLS, CDR2 YYNGEE. The CDR3 runs 15 residues. V dropped 3 bases and J dropped 4; count of bases not matched to a gene: 7.

CDR3 loop: CSVQGGVYEQYF. DNA for the CDR3: TGCAGCGTTCAGGGGGGAGTTTACGAGCAGTACTTC. The rearrangement joins TRBV29-1 to TRBJ2-7, with D maybe TRBD1 (7 bases). The CDR3 sequence is 12 residues long. Trimming pared 5 bases from V and 4 bases from J, leaving 12 bases between. CDR1 and CDR2 (germline): SQVTM, ANQGSEA.

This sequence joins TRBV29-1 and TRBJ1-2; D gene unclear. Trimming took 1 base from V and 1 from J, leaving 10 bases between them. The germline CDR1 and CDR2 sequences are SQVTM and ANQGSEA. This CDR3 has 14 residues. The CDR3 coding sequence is TGCAGCGTTGAAGCCCGGGATCATAACTATGGCTACACCTTC. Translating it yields CSVEARDHNYGYTF.

The CDR3 bases are TGCAGCGTCGCATTACAGGAAGGAAACACCATATATTTT. It codes for CSVALQEGNTIYF. J is TRBJ1-3 and V is TRBV29-1, with D maybe TRBD1 (5 bases). Germline loops: CDR1 SQVTM, CDR2 ANQGSEA. V lost 6 bases to trimming and J lost 4 bases, with 13 bases between them. The CDR3 has 13 amino acids.

The CDR3, as DNA: TGTGCCAGCAGCTTGGCGGCTGGGTCTAGCTCCTACAATGAGCAGTTCTTC. This codes for CASSLAAGSSSYNEQFF. This chain links TRBV5-8 with TRBJ2-1, with D unclear. The CDR3 length is 17 residues. CDR1 is SGHTS, CDR2 YDEGEE, per germline. V dropped 0 bases and J dropped 0 bases, with 13 bases sitting between them. Using reference TRBV5-8 and TRBJ2-1 for the parts outside the CDR3, the full variable domain is EAGVTQSPTHLIKTRGQQATLRCSPISGHTSVYWYQQALGLGLQFLLWYDEGEERNRGNFPPRFSGRQFPNYSSELNVNALELEDSALYLCASSLAAGSSSYNEQFFGPGTRLTVL.

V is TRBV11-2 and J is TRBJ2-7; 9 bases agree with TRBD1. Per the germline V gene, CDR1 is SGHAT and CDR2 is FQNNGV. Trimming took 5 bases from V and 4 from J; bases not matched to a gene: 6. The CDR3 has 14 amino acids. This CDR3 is CASSPSGQGYEQYF. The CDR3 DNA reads TGTGCCAGCAGCCCCTCAGGACAGGGGTACGAGCAGTACTTC.

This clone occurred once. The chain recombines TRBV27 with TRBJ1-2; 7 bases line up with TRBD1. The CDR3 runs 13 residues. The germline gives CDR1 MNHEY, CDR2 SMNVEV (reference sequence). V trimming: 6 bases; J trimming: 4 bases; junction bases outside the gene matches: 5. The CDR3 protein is CASSPGQFYGYTF. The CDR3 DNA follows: TGTGCCAGCAGCCCGGGACAGTTCTATGGCTACACCTTC.

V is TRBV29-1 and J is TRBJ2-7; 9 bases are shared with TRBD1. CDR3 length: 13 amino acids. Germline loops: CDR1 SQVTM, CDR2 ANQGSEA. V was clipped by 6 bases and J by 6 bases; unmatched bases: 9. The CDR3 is CSVRGQGVGEQYF. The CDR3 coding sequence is TGCAGCGTCAGGGGACAGGGAGTAGGCGAGCAGTACTTC.

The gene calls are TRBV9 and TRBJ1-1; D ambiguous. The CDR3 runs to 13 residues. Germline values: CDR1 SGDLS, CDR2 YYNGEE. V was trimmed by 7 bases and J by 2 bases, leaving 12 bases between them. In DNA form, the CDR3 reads TGTGCCAGCCGGGATGGGATAAACACTGAAGCTTTCTTT. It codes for CASRDGINTEAFF.